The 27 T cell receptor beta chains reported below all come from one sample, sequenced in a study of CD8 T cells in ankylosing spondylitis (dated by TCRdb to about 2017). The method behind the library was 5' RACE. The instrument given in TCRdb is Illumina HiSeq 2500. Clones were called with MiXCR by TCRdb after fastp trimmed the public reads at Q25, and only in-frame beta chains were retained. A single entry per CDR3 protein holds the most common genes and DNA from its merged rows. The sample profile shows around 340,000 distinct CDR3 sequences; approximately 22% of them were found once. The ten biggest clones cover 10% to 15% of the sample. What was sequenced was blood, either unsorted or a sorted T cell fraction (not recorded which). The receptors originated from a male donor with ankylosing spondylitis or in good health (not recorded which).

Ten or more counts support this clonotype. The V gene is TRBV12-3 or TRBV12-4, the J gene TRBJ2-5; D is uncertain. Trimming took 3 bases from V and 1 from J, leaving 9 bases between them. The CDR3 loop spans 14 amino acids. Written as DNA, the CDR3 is TGTGCCAGCAGTTTTCGGCAGGCCCAAGAGACCCAGTACTTC. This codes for CASSFRQAQETQYF.

For the CDR3, the DNA is TGCAGTGCTGGAGGGGGGTACACTGAAGCTTTCTTT. This sequence encodes CSAGGGYTEAFF. This sequence joins TRBV20-1 and TRBJ1-1, with D maybe TRBD1 (6 bases). CDR1 DFQATT and CDR2 SNEGSKA come from the germline V gene (reference sequence). The CDR3 sequence is 12 residues long. Deletions cut 5 bases from V and 3 bases from J, with 10 bases between.

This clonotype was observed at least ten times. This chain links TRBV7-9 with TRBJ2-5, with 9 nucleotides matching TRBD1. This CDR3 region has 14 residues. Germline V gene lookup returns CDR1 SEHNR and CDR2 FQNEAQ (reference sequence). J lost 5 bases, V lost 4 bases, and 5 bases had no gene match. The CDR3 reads CASSSGQGRETQYF. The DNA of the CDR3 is TGTGCCAGCAGCTCGGGACAGGGACGGGAGACCCAGTACTTC.

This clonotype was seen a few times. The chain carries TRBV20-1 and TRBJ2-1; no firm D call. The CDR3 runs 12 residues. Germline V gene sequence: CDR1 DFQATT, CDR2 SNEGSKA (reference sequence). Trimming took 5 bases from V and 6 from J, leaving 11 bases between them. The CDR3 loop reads CSAFPGINEQFF. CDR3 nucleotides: TGCAGTGCTTTCCCAGGAATCAATGAGCAGTTCTTC.

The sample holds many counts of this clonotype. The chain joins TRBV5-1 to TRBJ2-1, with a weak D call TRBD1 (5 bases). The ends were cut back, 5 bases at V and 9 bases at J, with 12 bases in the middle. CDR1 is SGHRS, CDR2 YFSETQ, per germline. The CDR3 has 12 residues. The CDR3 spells CASRFQGAEQFF. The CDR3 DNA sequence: TGCGCCAGCAGATTCCAGGGCGCTGAGCAGTTCTTC.

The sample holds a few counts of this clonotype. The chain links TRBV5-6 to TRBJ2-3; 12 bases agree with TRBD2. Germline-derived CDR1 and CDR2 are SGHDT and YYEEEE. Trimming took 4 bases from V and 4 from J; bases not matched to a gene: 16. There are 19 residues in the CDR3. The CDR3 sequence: CASSLDWTSGAGGSDTQYF. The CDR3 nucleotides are TGTGCCAGCAGCCTGGATTGGACTAGCGGGGCCGGGGGGTCAGATACGCAGTATTTT.

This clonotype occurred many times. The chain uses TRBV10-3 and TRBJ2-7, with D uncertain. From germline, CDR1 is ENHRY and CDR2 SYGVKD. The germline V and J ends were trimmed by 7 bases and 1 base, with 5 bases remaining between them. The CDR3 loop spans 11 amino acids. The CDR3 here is CAIKWSYEQYF. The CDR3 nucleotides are TGTGCCATCAAATGGTCCTACGAGCAGTACTTC.

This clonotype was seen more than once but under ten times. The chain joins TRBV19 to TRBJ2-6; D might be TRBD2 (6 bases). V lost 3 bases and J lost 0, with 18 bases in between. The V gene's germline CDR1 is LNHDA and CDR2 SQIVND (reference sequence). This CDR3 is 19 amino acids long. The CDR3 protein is CASSMRRREPPSGANVLTF. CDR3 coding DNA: TGTGCCAGTAGTATGAGGCGGAGGGAACCGCCCTCTGGGGCCAACGTCCTGACTTTC.

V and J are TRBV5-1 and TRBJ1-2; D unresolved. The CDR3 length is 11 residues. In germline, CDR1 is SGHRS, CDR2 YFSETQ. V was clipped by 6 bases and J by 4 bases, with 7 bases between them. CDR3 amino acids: CASTEGYGYTF. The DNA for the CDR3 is TGCGCCAGCACCGAGGGCTATGGCTACACCTTC.

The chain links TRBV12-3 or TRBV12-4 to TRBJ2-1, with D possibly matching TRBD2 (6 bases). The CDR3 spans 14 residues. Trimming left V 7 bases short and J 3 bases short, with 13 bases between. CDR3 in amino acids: CASISGGNYNEQFF. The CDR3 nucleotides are TGTGCCAGCATCTCGGGCGGGAACTACAATGAGCAGTTCTTC.

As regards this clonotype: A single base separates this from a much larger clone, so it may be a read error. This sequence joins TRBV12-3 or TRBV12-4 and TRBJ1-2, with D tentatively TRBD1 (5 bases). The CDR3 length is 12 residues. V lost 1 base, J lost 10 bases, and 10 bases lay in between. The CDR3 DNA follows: TGTGCCAGCAGTTTAGGAGGGGATGACTACACCTTC. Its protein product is CASSLGGDDYTF.

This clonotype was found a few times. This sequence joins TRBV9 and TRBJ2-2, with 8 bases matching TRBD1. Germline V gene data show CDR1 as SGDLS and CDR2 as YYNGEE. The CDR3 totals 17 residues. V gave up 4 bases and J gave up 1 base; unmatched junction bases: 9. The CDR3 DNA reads TGTGCCAGCAGCCCGCGTCCCGGGACAGGGAACACCGGGGAGCTGTTTTTT. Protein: CASSPRPGTGNTGELFF.

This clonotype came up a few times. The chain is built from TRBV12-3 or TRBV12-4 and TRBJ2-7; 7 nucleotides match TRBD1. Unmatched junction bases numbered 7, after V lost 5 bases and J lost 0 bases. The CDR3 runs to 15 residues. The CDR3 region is CASSPGQVSSYEQYF. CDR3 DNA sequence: TGTGCCAGCAGTCCAGGACAGGTGAGCTCCTACGAGCAGTACTTC.

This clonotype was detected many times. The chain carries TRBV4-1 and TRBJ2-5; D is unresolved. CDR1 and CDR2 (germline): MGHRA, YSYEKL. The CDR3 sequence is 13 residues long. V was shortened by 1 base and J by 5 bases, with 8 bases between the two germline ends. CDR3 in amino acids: CASSQVIGETQYF. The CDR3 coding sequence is TGCGCCAGCAGCCAAGTAATCGGTGAGACCCAGTACTTC.

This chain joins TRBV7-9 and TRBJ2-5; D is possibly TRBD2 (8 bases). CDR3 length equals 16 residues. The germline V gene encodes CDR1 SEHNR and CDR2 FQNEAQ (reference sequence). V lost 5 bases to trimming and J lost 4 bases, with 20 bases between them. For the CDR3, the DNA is TGTGCCAGCAGCGGACCGGGAGGGGGCGGAGCAGAGACCCAGTACTTC. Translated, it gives CASSGPGGGGAETQYF.

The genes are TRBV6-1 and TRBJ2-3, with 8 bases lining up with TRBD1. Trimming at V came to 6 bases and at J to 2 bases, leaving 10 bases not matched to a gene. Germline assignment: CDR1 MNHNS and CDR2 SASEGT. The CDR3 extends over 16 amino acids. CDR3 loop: CASRTFQGANTDTQYF. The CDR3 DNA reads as TGTGCCAGCAGAACCTTTCAGGGGGCCAACACAGATACGCAGTATTTT.

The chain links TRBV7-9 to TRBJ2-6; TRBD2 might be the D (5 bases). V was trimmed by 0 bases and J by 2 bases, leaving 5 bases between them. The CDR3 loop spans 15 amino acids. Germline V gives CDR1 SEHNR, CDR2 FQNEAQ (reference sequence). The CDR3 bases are TGTGCCAGCAGCTTAGCGACTACTGGGGCCAACGTCCTGACTTTC. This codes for CASSLATTGANVLTF.

The CDR3 sequence: CASSLRSGDSNQPQHF. CDR3 sequence (DNA): TGTGCCAGCAGTTTACGGTCCGGAGATAGCAATCAGCCCCAGCATTTT. V and J are TRBV12-3 or TRBV12-4 and TRBJ1-5, with D unresolved. Between the trimmed V and J ends, which lost 2 bases and 0 bases, there was a span of 11 bases. The CDR3 contains 16 residues.

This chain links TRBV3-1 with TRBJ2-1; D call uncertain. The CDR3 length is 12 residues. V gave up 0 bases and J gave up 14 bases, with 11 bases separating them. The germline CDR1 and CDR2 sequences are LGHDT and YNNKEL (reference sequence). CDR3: CASSQDGVAEFF. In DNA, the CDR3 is TGTGCCAGCAGCCAAGATGGAGTAGCAGAGTTCTTC.

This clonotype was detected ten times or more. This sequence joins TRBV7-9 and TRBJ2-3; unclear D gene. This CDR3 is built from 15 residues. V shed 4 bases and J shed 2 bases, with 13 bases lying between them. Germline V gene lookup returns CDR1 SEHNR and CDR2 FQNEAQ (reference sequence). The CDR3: CASSSRGPPTDTQYF. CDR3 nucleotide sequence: TGTGCCAGCAGCTCTCGAGGACCTCCCACAGATACGCAGTATTTT.

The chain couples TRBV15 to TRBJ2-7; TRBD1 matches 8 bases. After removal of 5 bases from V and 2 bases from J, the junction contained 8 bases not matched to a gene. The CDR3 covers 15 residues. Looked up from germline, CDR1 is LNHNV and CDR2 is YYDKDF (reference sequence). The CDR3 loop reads CATSQGAGATYEQYF. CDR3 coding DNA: TGTGCCACCAGCCAGGGGGCAGGGGCGACCTACGAGCAGTACTTC.

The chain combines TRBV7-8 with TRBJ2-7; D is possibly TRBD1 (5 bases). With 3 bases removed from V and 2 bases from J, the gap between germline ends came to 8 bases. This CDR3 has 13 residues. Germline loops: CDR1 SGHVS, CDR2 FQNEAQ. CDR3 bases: TGTGCCAGCAGCTTGCCCAGGGCCTACGAGCAGTACTTC. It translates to CASSLPRAYEQYF. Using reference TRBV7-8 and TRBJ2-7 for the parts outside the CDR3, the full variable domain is GAGVSQSPRYKVAKRGQDVALRCDPISGHVSLFWYQQALGQGPEFLTYFQNEAQLDKSGLPSDRFFAERPEGSVSTLKIQRTQQEDSAVYLCASSLPRAYEQYFGPGTRLTVT.

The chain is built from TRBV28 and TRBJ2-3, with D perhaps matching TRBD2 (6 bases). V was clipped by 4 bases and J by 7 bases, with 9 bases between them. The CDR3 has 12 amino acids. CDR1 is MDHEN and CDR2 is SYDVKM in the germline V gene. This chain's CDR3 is CASSYSGNTQYF. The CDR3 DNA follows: TGTGCCAGCAGTTATAGCGGCAATACGCAGTATTTT.

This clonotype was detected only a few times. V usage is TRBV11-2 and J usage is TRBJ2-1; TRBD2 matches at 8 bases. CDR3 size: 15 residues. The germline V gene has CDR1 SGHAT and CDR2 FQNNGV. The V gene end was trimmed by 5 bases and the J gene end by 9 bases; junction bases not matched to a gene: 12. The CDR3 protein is CASSPGSGGPVEQFF. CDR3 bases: TGTGCCAGCAGCCCGGGCTCGGGGGGGCCGGTTGAGCAGTTCTTC.

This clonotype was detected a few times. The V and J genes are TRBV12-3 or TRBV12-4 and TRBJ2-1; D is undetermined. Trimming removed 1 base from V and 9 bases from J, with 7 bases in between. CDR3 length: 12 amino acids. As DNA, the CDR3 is TGTGCCAGCAGTTTAGTTAGTCTTGAGCAGTTCTTC. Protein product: CASSLVSLEQFF.

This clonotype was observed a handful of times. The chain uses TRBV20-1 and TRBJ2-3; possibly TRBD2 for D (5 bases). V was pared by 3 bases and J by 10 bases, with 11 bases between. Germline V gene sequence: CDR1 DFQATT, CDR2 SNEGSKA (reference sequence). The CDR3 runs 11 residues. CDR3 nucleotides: TGCAGTGCTAGTGATCGGGGTGCGCAGTATTTT. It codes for CSASDRGAQYF.

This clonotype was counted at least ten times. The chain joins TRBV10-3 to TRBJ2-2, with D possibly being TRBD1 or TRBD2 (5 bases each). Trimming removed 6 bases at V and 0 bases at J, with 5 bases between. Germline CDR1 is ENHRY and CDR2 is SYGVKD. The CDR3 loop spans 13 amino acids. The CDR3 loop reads CAIRGPNTGELFF. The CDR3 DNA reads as TGTGCCATCAGGGGACCGAACACCGGGGAGCTGTTTTTT.